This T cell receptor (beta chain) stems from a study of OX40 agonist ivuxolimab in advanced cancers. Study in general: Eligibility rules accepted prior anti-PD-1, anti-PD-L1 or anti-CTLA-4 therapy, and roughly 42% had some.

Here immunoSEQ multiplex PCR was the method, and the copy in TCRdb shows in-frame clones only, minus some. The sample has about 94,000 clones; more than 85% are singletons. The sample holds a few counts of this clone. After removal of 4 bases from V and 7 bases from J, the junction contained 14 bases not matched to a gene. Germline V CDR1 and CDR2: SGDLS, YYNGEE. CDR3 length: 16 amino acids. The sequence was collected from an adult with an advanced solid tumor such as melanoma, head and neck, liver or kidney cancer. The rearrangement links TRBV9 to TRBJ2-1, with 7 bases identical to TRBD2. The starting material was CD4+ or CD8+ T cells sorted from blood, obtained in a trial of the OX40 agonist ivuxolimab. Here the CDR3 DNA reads TGTGCCAGCAGCCCAAAAGCGGGAACCTGGAAAAATGAGCAGTTCTTC. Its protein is CASSPKAGTWKNEQFF.